One T cell receptor beta chain is described in this entry. This sample is part of a study of T cell responses to AZD1222 COVID-19 vaccine. Produced via immunoSEQ multiplex PCR; TCRdb's table is partial and in-frame only. The sample records about 160,000 clones, around nine tenths being singletons. The material sequenced was peripheral blood, taken on day 0 of AZD1222 vaccination. This sequence originates from an adult in good health.

CDR3 in amino acids: CASSLKTDGGNYGYTF. As DNA, the CDR3 is TGTGCCAGCAGCCTGAAAACGGACGGAGGGAACTATGGCTACACCTTC. The chain uses TRBV7-9 and TRBJ1-2; D remains ambiguous. From germline, CDR1 is SEHNR and CDR2 FQNEAQ (reference sequence). The CDR3 spans 16 residues. The germline V and J ends were trimmed by 5 bases and 2 bases, with 18 bases remaining between them.